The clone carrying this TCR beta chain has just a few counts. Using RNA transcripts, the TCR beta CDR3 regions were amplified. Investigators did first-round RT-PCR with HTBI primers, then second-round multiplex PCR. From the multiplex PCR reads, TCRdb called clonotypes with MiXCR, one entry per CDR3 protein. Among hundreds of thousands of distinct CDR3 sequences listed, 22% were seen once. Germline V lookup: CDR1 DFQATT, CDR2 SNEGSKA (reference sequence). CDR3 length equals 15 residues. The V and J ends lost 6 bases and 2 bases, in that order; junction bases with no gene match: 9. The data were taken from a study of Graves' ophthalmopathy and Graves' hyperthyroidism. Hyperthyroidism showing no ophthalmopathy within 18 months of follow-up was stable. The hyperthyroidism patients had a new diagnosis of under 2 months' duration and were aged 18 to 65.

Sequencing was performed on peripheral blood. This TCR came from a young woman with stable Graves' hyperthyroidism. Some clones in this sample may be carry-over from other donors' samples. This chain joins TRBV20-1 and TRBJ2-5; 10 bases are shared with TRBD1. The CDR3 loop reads CSALPGQGQQETQYF. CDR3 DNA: TGCAGTGCCCTTCCGGGACAGGGGCAACAAGAGACCCAGTACTTC.